These T cell receptor beta chains were read from a single sample in a study of blood T cell repertoires in COVID-19. Repertoires were generated with immunoSEQ multiplex PCR, while TCRdb's copy carries only in-frame clones and drops some. In the table there are hundreds of thousands of clones, roughly nine tenths of which are singletons. Sequencing was carried out using PBMCs or T cells enriched from blood (not recorded which). The receptors were gathered from a man aged 60 to 69 who had recovered from COVID-19. The CDR3 runs from the conserved cysteine through the conserved F or W. The D gene is left open where the match is weak. Clone size is not always given. Where it is, it says once, few, many or a class for expanded clones.

D gene	clone size	V gene	J gene	CDR3 DNA	CDR3 protein
TRBD2	.	TRBV12-3/TRBV12-4	TRBJ2-2	TGTGCCAGCAGCCGGGGGGGCACCGGGGAGCTGTTTTTT	CASSRGGTGELFF
TRBD1	.	TRBV7-9	TRBJ1-2	TGTGCCAGCAGCTTAGCGGACAGGGCTGGCTACACCTTC	CASSLADRAGYTF
TRBD1	.	TRBV29-1	TRBJ1-1	TGCAGCGTTGAAGGGGCAGGGGGGACTGAAGCTTTCTTT	CSVEGAGGTEAFF
TRBD1	.	TRBV3-1/TRBV3-2	TRBJ2-1	TGTGCCAGCAGCCAACCGGGACAGGGGGCTGAGCAGTTCTTC	CASSQPGQGAEQFF
.	.	TRBV21-1	TRBJ2-1	TGTGCCAGCAGCAAAGGGGGGACCGGGACTTTGGAGTTCTTC	CASSKGGTGTLEFF
TRBD1	.	TRBV6-4	TRBJ1-3	TGTGCCAGCAGTGACTCAAGGGGGCGGTCAAACACCATATATTTT	CASSDSRGRSNTIYF
.	.	TRBV6-5	TRBJ2-2	TGTGCCAGCTCCTCACGGGGCACCGGGGAGCTGTTTTTT	CASSSRGTGELFF
.	once	TRBV5-1	TRBJ1-2	TGCGCCAGCAGCCTCTTACAGATAAACTATGGCTACACCTTC	CASSLLQINYGYTF
.	once	TRBV4-1	TRBJ1-6	TGCGCCAGCAGTCCAGGGTCTTTCGGATCACCCCTCCACTTT	CASSPGSFGSPLHF
.	.	TRBV5-3	TRBJ2-7	TGTGCCAGAAGCTACTGGGGACATAAGACCTACGAGCAGTACTTC	CARSYWGHKTYEQYF
.	.	TRBV6-4	TRBJ1-2	TGTGCCAGCAGTGACCAGATCGACTATGGCTACACCTTC	CASSDQIDYGYTF
.	.	TRBV3-1/TRBV3-2	TRBJ1-2	TGTGCCAGCAGCCAAGTGGGGGCAGACTATGGCTACACCTTC	CASSQVGADYGYTF
.	.	TRBV30	TRBJ2-2	TGTGCCTGGAATCGACAGGTGAAGTACGGGGAGCTGTTTTTT	CAWNRQVKYGELFF
.	.	TRBV19	TRBJ2-2	TGTGCCAGTAGTATCCCCAGGTCGGCTGGGTCCGGGGAGCTGTTTTTT	CASSIPRSAGSGELFF
.	.	TRBV24-1	TRBJ2-1	TGTGCCACCAGTGATTTGCCAGGCCGCAGTGAGCAGTTCTTC	CATSDLPGRSEQFF
.	.	TRBV11-2	TRBJ2-1	TGTGCCAGCAGCTTAGATGGAGGGGCCTACAATGAGCAGTTCTTC	CASSLDGGAYNEQFF
.	.	TRBV10-3	TRBJ1-5	TGTGCCACCACCCTAGACAGCAATCAGCCCCAGCATTTT	CATTLDSNQPQHF
.	.	TRBV12-3/TRBV12-4	TRBJ1-1	TGTGCCAGCAGTTTCCCGCAGGCTGCCGTTTTCTTT	CASSFPQAAVFF
.	.	TRBV6-4	TRBJ2-1	TGTGCCAGCAGTTCCTCGCCGGGAGTCCCCTCCAACGAGCAGTTCTTC	CASSSSPGVPSNEQFF
.	.	TRBV7-2	TRBJ1-2	TGTGCCAGCAGCTTAGGGGGGGTCGGCTATGGCTACACCTTC	CASSLGGVGYGYTF
TRBD1	.	TRBV30	TRBJ1-6	TGTGCCTGGAGTACAGGGGAAACCTATAATTCACCCCTCCACTTT	CAWSTGETYNSPLHF
.	.	TRBV5-1	TRBJ1-6	TGCGCCAGCAGAGATAGTGCCGATTCACCCCTCCACTTT	CASRDSADSPLHF
TRBD2	.	TRBV5-4	TRBJ2-1	TGTGCCAGCAGCAGAGCTAGCGGGAGGGCTATCAATGAGCAGTTCTTC	CASSRASGRAINEQFF